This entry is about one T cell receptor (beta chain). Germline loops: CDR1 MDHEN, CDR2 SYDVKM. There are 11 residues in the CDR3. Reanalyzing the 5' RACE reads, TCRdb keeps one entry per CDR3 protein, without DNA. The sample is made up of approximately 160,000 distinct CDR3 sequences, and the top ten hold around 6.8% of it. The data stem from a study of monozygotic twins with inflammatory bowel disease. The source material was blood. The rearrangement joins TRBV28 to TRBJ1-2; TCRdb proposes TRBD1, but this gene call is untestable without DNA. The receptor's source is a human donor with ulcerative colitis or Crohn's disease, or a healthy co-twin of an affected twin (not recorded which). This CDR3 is CASRRDSGYTF.